A selection of T cell receptor beta chains follows, all from one sample in a study of shared clonotypes between healthy human individuals. Sequencing was performed with immunoSEQ multiplex PCR; in TCRdb, only in-frame clones are kept and a portion is missing. The sample has millions of clones, more than 85% seen once. The sequenced sample was naive CD4+ T cells from PBMCs. These receptor sequences come from a man aged 18-30 years in good health. Some clones in this sample may be carry-over from other donors' samples. CDR3s include the opening cysteine and the closing phenylalanine or tryptophan. The D gene is left open where the match is weak. Rows give clone size only sometimes, using once, few, many, or a class for an expanded clone.

TRBJ2-5	-	15	TRBD2	TRBV28	CASFGTSGIKETQYF	TGTGCCAGCTTTGGGACTAGCGGGATAAAAGAGACCCAGTACTTC
TRBJ2-7	-	12	TRBD2	TRBV30	CALLAGVHEQYF	TGTGCCTTACTAGCGGGAGTCCACGAGCAGTACTTC
TRBJ2-1	-	19	-	TRBV5-1	CASSLITGRRRSSYNEQFF	TGCGCCAGCAGCTTGATTACAGGGAGAAGACGGAGCTCCTACAATGAGCAGTTCTTC
TRBJ2-5	once	16	-	TRBV5-4	CASSPMDGPGGETQYF	TGTGCCAGCAGCCCGATGGACGGCCCGGGGGGCGAGACCCAGTACTTC
TRBJ1-4	-	15	-	TRBV29-1	CSVGGPGPTNEKLFF	TGCAGCGTTGGGGGGCCGGGGCCAACTAATGAAAAACTGTTTTTT
TRBJ1-5	-	16	-	TRBV5-6	CASSLRRDRSNQPQHF	TGTGCCAGCAGCTTGCGTCGGGACCGTAGCAATCAGCCCCAGCATTTT
TRBJ2-1	-	15	TRBD2	TRBV2	CASSESSGRWNEQFF	TGTGCCAGCAGTGAGTCGAGCGGGAGATGGAATGAGCAGTTCTTC
TRBJ2-7	-	13	-	TRBV18	CASSPPGLSEQYF	TGTGCCAGCTCACCACCGGGGTTGAGCGAGCAGTACTTC
TRBJ2-7	-	17	TRBD1	TRBV11-3	CASRWTGRPQGAYEQYF	TGTGCCAGCCGGTGGACAGGGCGGCCGCAGGGGGCCTACGAGCAGTACTTC
TRBJ1-4	-	15	-	TRBV11-2	CASSYRPIEGEKLFF	TGTGCCAGCAGCTACCGACCCATTGAGGGGGAAAAACTGTTTTTT
TRBJ2-7	-	13	-	TRBV4-2	CASSQGGRYEQYF	TGTGCCAGCAGCCAAGGTGGCCGCTACGAGCAGTACTTC
TRBJ1-2	-	14	-	TRBV6-5	CASSYSGSSYGYTF	TGTGCCAGCAGTTACTCGGGGAGTTCCTATGGCTACACCTTC
TRBJ2-3	-	14	TRBD2	TRBV27	CASSWREGPDTQYF	TGTGCCAGCAGTTGGCGGGAGGGTCCAGATACGCAGTATTTT
TRBJ2-7	once	12	-	TRBV2	CASRERLPVRYF	TGTGCCAGCAGAGAAAGGCTCCCCGTGCGGTACTTC
TRBJ1-4	-	14	-	TRBV5-1	CASSLEGGDEKLFF	TGCGCCAGCAGCTTGGAGGGTGGTGATGAAAAACTGTTTTTT
TRBJ2-7	once	15	TRBD2	TRBV5-1	CASRLTGTSGYEQYF	TGCGCCAGCAGACTTACCGGGACTAGCGGGTACGAGCAGTACTTC
TRBJ2-1	-	14	-	TRBV18	CASSPPGSYNEQFF	TGTGCCAGCTCACCCCCTGGGTCCTACAATGAGCAGTTCTTC
TRBJ1-4	once	12	-	TRBV28	CASGAGNEKLFF	TGTGCCAGCGGGGCGGGAAATGAAAAACTGTTTTTT
TRBJ1-2	-	16	-	TRBV15	CATSRVRDVTSYGYTF	TGTGCCACCAGCAGAGTTCGAGACGTCACATCCTATGGCTACACCTTC
TRBJ2-5	once	15	TRBD1	TRBV9	CASSVQGASRETQYF	TGTGCCAGCAGCGTGCAGGGGGCGTCAAGGGAGACCCAGTACTTC
TRBJ1-1	-	14	-	TRBV28	CASSFRSMNTEAFF	TGTGCCAGCAGTTTTAGATCGATGAACACTGAAGCTTTCTTT
TRBJ2-3	-	15	TRBD2	TRBV7-2	CASTRTSGSTDTQYF	TGTGCCAGCACCAGGACTAGCGGTAGCACAGATACGCAGTATTTT
TRBJ2-2	-	14	TRBD1	TRBV6-1	CASSEIGDSGELFF	TGTGCCAGCAGTGAAATAGGGGACAGCGGGGAGCTGTTTTTT
TRBJ2-3	-	14	-	TRBV7-2	CASSTYRDSDTQYF	TGTGCCAGCAGCACCTACAGGGATTCAGATACGCAGTATTTT
TRBJ2-1	-	16	TRBD2	TRBV7-2	CASSSSGAGGYNEQFF	TGTGCCAGCAGCTCCTCCGGGGCGGGAGGTTACAATGAGCAGTTCTTC
TRBJ2-2	-	16	-	TRBV6-6	CASRGAGGANTGELFF	TGTGCCAGCAGAGGGGCCGGGGGCGCGAACACCGGGGAGCTGTTTTTT
TRBJ1-5	-	18	-	TRBV21-1	CASSKEGGRGQSNQPQHF	TGTGCCAGCAGCAAAGAAGGGGGCAGGGGGCAGAGCAATCAGCCCCAGCATTTT
TRBJ2-7	-	13	TRBD1	TRBV28	CASTSGRGREQYF	TGTGCCAGCACCTCAGGAAGGGGGCGGGAGCAGTACTTC
TRBJ2-5	-	16	TRBD2	TRBV28	CASSPRLAVYQETQYF	TGTGCCAGCAGTCCCCGGCTAGCGGTGTACCAAGAGACCCAGTACTTC
TRBJ1-1	-	14	-	TRBV28	CASKSGGMNTEAFF	TGTGCCAGCAAATCCGGGGGGATGAACACTGAAGCTTTCTTT
TRBJ2-1	-	15	-	TRBV7-8	CASSFRVAGYNEQFF	TGTGCCAGCAGCTTCCGGGTTGCGGGCTACAATGAGCAGTTCTTC
TRBJ1-2	-	14	-	TRBV10-2	CASRSRRESNGYTF	TGCGCCAGCAGAAGCAGGAGGGAAAGTAATGGCTACACCTTC
TRBJ2-1	-	14	TRBD2	TRBV28	CASRTGGPGDEQFF	TGTGCCAGCAGAACGGGAGGCCCCGGGGATGAGCAGTTCTTC
TRBJ1-5	-	13	TRBD1	TRBV2	CASTQGVGQPQHF	TGTGCCAGCACACAGGGGGTAGGTCAGCCCCAGCATTTT
TRBJ2-1	-	13	-	TRBV19	CASASRSYNEQFF	TGTGCCAGCGCGTCGCGCTCCTACAATGAGCAGTTCTTC
TRBJ2-1	-	12	-	TRBV7-2	CASHSFPGEQFF	TGTGCCAGCCACTCATTCCCGGGTGAGCAGTTCTTC
TRBJ2-2	once	14	TRBD1	TRBV7-3	CASSLQGATGELFF	TGTGCCAGCAGCTTACAGGGGGCGACCGGGGAGCTGTTTTTT
TRBJ1-2	-	15	-	TRBV5-6	CASSLKSYLIYGYTF	TGTGCCAGCAGCTTGAAGTCATATTTAATCTATGGCTACACCTTC
TRBJ2-3	-	15	-	TRBV15	CATSRRAPMGDTQYF	TGTGCCACCAGCAGAAGGGCCCCAATGGGGGATACGCAGTATTTT
TRBJ2-4	-	14	-	TRBV7-9	CASSVRGAKNIQYF	TGTGCCAGCAGCGTCCGAGGAGCCAAAAACATTCAGTACTTC
TRBJ2-5	once	15	-	TRBV21-1	CASSKEQGNQETQYF	TGTGCCAGCAGCAAAGAACAGGGGAATCAAGAGACCCAGTACTTC